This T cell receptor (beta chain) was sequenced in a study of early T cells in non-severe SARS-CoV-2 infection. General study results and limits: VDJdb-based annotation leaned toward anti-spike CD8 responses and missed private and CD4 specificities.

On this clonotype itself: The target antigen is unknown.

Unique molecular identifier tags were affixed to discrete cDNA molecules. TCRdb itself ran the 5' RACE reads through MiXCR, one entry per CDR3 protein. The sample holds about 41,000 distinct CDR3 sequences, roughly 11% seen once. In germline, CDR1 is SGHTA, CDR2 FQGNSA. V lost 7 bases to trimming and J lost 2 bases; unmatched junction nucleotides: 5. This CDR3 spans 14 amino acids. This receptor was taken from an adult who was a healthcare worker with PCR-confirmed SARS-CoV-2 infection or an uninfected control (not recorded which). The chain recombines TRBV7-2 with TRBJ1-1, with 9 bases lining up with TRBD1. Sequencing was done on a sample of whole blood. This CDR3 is CASTPQGANTEAFF. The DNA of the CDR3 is TGTGCCAGCACCCCACAGGGGGCTAACACTGAAGCTTTCTTT.